The table lists the clone carrying this T cell receptor beta chain with a count of one. CDR3 size: 14 residues. CDR1 and CDR2 from the germline V gene are SGHTA and FQGTGA. Deletions cut 1 base from V and 6 bases from J, with 7 bases between. Assay used: immunoSEQ multiplex PCR; TCRdb lists only in-frame clones, some missing. The sample lists under 45,000 clones, roughly 80% occurring once. The data derive from a study of T cells in localized non-small cell lung cancer. Sample: PBMCs, taken before any cancer treatment. This TCR was recovered from a man between 40 and 70 years old with stage II lung adenocarcinoma. The gene calls are TRBV7-3 and TRBJ1-6, with a weak D call TRBD1 (5 bases). CDR3 sequence (DNA): TGTGCCAGCAGCTTAAAAGGGGCTAATTCACCCCTCCACTTT. It codes for CASSLKGANSPLHF.